The present TCR beta chain was sequenced within a study of blood T cell repertoires in COVID-19. Clones were read by immunoSEQ multiplex PCR, and TCRdb kept only the in-frame ones, dropping some. The sample records hundreds of thousands of clones, around nine tenths being singletons. Germline lookup yields CDR1 GTSNPN and CDR2 SVGIG (reference sequence). The length of the CDR3 is 11 residues. Deletions cut 4 bases from V and 7 bases from J, with 10 bases between. This clone was observed a handful of times. This chain joins TRBV30 and TRBJ1-1; unclear D gene. The sequenced material came from peripheral blood. The sequence came from a man between 18 and 35 years old with active or convalescent COVID-19. The CDR3 sequence: CAWKREIEAFF. The CDR3 DNA reads TGTGCCTGGAAGAGGGAGATTGAAGCTTTCTTT.